The clone carrying this TCR beta chain was recorded a few times. Its matching antigen is unknown. The data originate from a study of T cells after yellow fever vaccination. TCRdb reprocessed the 5' RACE reads with MiXCR, giving one entry per CDR3 protein. The sample records about 300,000 distinct CDR3 sequences, 7.5% to 9.5% being singletons. Study-wide findings and caveats: Peaking on day 5 versus 15, the secondary response was faster but weaker. CD4 and CD8 compartments shared a small share of clonotypes, likely from convergent recombination.

The CDR3 extends over 18 amino acids. Trimming left V 0 bases short and J 2 bases short, with 16 bases between. The receptor was derived from a man aged 18 to 30 who received the YFV17D yellow fever vaccine. Material: CD4+ T cells sorted from PBMCs, obtained 5 days after the yellow fever booster vaccination. V is TRBV12-3 or TRBV12-4 and J is TRBJ2-2; D may be TRBD1 (5 bases). CDR3 nucleotides: TGTGCCAGCAGTTTAGCGGTCAGGGTTTCATCCAACACCGGGGAGCTGTTTTTT. Its protein is CASSLAVRVSSNTGELFF.